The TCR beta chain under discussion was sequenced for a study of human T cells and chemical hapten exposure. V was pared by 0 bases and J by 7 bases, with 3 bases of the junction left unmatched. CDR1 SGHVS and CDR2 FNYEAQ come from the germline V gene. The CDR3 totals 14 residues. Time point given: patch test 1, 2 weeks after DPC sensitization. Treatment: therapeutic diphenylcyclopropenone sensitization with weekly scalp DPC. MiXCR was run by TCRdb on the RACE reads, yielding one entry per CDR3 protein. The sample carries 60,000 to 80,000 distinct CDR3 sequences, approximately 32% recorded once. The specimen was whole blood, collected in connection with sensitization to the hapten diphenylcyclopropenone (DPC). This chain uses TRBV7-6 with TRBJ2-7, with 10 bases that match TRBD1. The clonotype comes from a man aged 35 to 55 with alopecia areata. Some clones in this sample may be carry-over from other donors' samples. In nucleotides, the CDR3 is TGTGCCAGCAGCTTAGCCGGGACAGGGGTAGAGCAGTACTTC. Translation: CASSLAGTGVEQYF.